One and the same sample provided the 21 T cell receptor beta chains below, sequenced in a study of tumor and adjacent non-tumor tissue in lung cancer (dated by TCRdb to the late 2010s). RNA was isolated from bulk, unsorted tissue, and RNA quality was assessed with a NanoDrop ND-1000 and an Agilent 2100. Libraries came from multiplex PCR. The sequencer listed for this sample is Illumina HiSeq 2500. Following protocols modified from ARM-PCR, the researchers constructed TCRbeta libraries through three rounds of nested PCR with primers (Table S4). The public reads were reanalyzed by TCRdb: fastp trimming at Q25, MiXCR alignment, in-frame beta chains only. Here each entry gathers all rows of one CDR3 protein and keeps the most common genes and DNA. This sample is represented by more than 75,000 distinct CDR3 sequences; about two thirds of them were singletons. Roughly 12% of the sample is in the top ten clones.

Material for sequencing was lung tumor tissue. These receptors all come from a woman between 65 and 79 years old with non-small cell lung cancer.

With respect to this clonotype: The CDR3 does not end in the conserved phenylalanine or tryptophan, so this is likely a read error. The chain employs TRBV6-6 and TRBJ2-3, with TRBD2 matching 12 bases. Germline CDR1 reads MNHNY; CDR2 reads SVGAGI (reference sequence). The CDR3 length is 16 residues. V lost 5 bases to trimming and J lost 7 bases; unmatched junction nucleotides: 10. CDR3 coding DNA: TGTGCCAGCAGTCGCCTAGCGGGAGGGCCGACATATACGCAGTATTAT. It encodes CASSRLAGGPTYTQYY.

In its sample, this clonotype was seen a few times. At one end the junction does not follow the germline gene, possibly because of a read error. V is TRBV30 and J is TRBJ2-5; D unclear. CDR3 length: 15 amino acids. Germline values: CDR1 GTSNPN, CDR2 SVGIG (reference sequence). As DNA, the CDR3 is TGTGCCTGGAGTGTTAGACTCTCCCGCCAAGGGACCCAGTACTTC. This codes for CAWSVRLSRQGTQYF.

In the case of this clonotype: A read error is possible here, since a much larger clone lies one base away. This chain links TRBV20-1 with TRBJ2-3; TRBD2 agrees at 11 bases. From germline, CDR1 is DFQATT and CDR2 SNEGSKA (reference sequence). This CDR3 region has 20 residues. As DNA, the CDR3 is TGCAGTGCTAGAGAGAGACAGGGGGATTCCACTAGCGGGAGCACAAATACGCAGTATTTT. Protein: CSARERQGDSTSGSTNTQYF.

A remark on this clonotype: Just one base apart from a much larger clone, this may be a read error. The chain joins TRBV28 to TRBJ1-1; D uncertain. Germline CDR1 reads MDHEN; CDR2 reads SYDVKM. The CDR3 consists of 14 residues. The V end lost 8 bases, the J end lost 13 bases, and 26 bases lay between the germline ends. The CDR3 reads CASLPGSMGLLGFF. In DNA, the CDR3 is TGTGCCAGCCTCCCGGGGAGTATGGGCCTGTTGGGTTTCTTT.

About this clonotype: The junction departs from the called germline gene at one end, perhaps through a read error. J is TRBJ2-4 and V is TRBV29-1, with 9 bases identical to TRBD2. Germline CDR1 and CDR2: SQVTM and ANQGSEA. CDR3 size: 15 residues. The CDR3 is CSVTGASGKWNIQYF. For the CDR3, the DNA is TGCAGCGTCACCGGGGCTAGCGGGAAATGGAACATTCAGTACTTT.

Remarks on this clonotype: At one of its ends the junction is not consistent with the germline gene, which may arise from a read error. The CDR3 here is CAISDPTGVYVYTF. The CDR3 bases are TGTGCCATCAGTGATCCGACCGGGGTCTATGTCTACACCTTC. The chain combines TRBV10-3 with TRBJ1-2; D is unresolved. The CDR3 spans 14 residues. The germline CDR1 and CDR2 sequences are ENHRY and SYGVKD.

The chain carries TRBV28 and TRBJ1-4; D unresolved. V dropped 5 bases and J dropped 8 bases, with 18 bases sitting between them. The CDR3 totals 15 residues. In germline, CDR1 is MDHEN, CDR2 SYDVKM. The CDR3 region is CASSPPIWLKEKLFF. In DNA, the CDR3 is TGTGCCAGCAGTCCGCCGATATGGCTGAAGGAAAAACTGTTTTTT. The full variable domain, its missing parts supplied by reference TRBV28 and TRBJ1-4, is DVKVTQSSRYLVKRTGEKVFLECVQDMDHENMFWYRQDPGLGLRLIYFSYDVKMKEKGDIPEGYSVSREKKERFSLILESASTNQTSMYLCASSPPIWLKEKLFFGSGTQLSVL.

This clonotype is deemed medium-sized. The chain recombines TRBV29-1 with TRBJ1-1; TRBD1 matches 7 bases. In germline, CDR1 is SQVTM, CDR2 ANQGSEA. V lost 4 bases, J lost 0 bases, and 5 bases stayed unmatched. The CDR3 extends over 14 amino acids. CDR3 DNA: TGCAGCGTTGGACAGGGTTTCCTGAACACTGAAGCTTTCTTT. It specifies CSVGQGFLNTEAFF.

The V and J genes are TRBV12-3 or TRBV12-4 and TRBJ2-5; 7 bases fit TRBD1. The V gene end was trimmed by 5 bases and the J gene end by 4 bases; junction bases not matched to a gene: 28. There are 21 residues in the CDR3. The CDR3 protein is CASSLRQGSIYQPKQIETQYF. CDR3 DNA sequence: TGTGCCAGCAGTCTGAGACAGGGCTCGATCTACCAGCCAAAACAAATAGAGACCCAGTACTTC.

For this clonotype: A much larger clonotype is one base distant, so this may be a read error. The gene calls are TRBV20-1 and TRBJ2-1; weak D call: TRBD2 (6 bases). In germline, CDR1 is DFQATT, CDR2 SNEGSKA (reference sequence). The CDR3 runs to 11 residues. CDR3 DNA: TGCAGGCCATCGGGGGAGAATGAGCAGTTCTTC. Translated, it gives CRPSGENEQFF.

This clonotype has more than one count but fewer than ten. A read error may produce the germline difference seen at one junction end. J is TRBJ2-7 and V is TRBV5-5; D is unclear. The germline CDR1 and CDR2 sequences are SGHKS and YYEKEE (reference sequence). The CDR3 has 14 amino acids. For the CDR3, the DNA is TGTGCCAACAGCTTGAGGTACGGGCCTTACGAGCAGTACTTC. Translation: CANSLRYGPYEQYF.

A note on this clonotype: Mismatch with germline at one junction end may stem from a read error. The rearrangement uses TRBV6-1 and TRBJ2-2, with TRBD2 matching over 9 bases. The CDR3 consists of 16 residues. CDR1 is MNHNS, CDR2 SASEGT, per germline. As DNA, the CDR3 is TGTGCTAGCAGTGAAATGGCGGGAGGGTTATCCGGGGAGCTGCCTTTT. It codes for CASSEMAGGLSGELPF.

This clonotype was observed at least ten times. The genes are TRBV6-5 and TRBJ2-1; TRBD2 matches at 8 bases. The V and J ends lost 3 bases and 4 bases, in that order; junction bases with no gene match: 8. Germline CDR1 reads MNHEY; CDR2 reads SVGAGI. CDR3 length equals 16 residues. CDR3: CASSYSGTREYNEQFF. As DNA, the CDR3 is TGTGCCAGCAGTTATTCCGGGACTAGAGAGTACAATGAGCAGTTCTTC.

The chain employs TRBV18 and TRBJ1-4; D gene ambiguous. Germline lookup yields CDR1 KGHSH and CDR2 LQKENI. The CDR3 is 13 amino acids. V lost 5 bases to trimming and J lost 6 bases, with 10 bases between them. CDR3 region: CASSKTQDEKLFF. The DNA of the CDR3 is TGTGCCAGCTCAAAGACTCAGGATGAAAAACTGTTTTTT.

On this clonotype itself: Relative to the germline gene, one junction end is altered; a read error may explain this. The J gene is TRBJ2-3, the V gene TRBV29-1, with a weak D call TRBD2 (5 bases). This CDR3 contains 15 residues. Germline values: CDR1 SQVTM, CDR2 ANQGSEA. The chain's CDR3 is CSFLGSTIRTDTRYF. CDR3 coding DNA: TGCAGCTTCTTAGGGAGCACGATTAGAACAGATACGCGGTATTTT.

The genes are TRBV10-2 and TRBJ2-7; tentative D call: TRBD2 (6 bases). With 9 bases removed from V and 0 bases from J, the gap between germline ends came to 12 bases. This CDR3 contains 13 residues. Germline CDR1 is WSHSY and CDR2 is SAAADI. The CDR3 spells CASNGRNSYEQYF. The CDR3 coding sequence is TGCGCCAGTAATGGGAGGAACTCCTACGAGCAGTACTTC.

With respect to this clonotype: At one boundary the junction diverges from the germline segment, which might be a read error. This chain links TRBV7-3 with TRBJ1-1; D gene unclear. CDR1 is SGHTA, CDR2 FQGTGA, per germline. The CDR3 covers 13 residues. DNA of the CDR3: TGTGCCAGCAGCCCCACAGCGAACACTGAAGATTTCTTT. This codes for CASSPTANTEDFF.

Comments on this clonotype: One end of the junction varies from germline; a read error may be responsible. The chain joins TRBV6-5 to TRBJ2-3; D gene uncertain. Per germline, CDR1 MNHEY and CDR2 SVGAGI. The CDR3 extends over 15 amino acids. CDR3 DNA sequence: TGTGCCAGCAGTTATTCGTTAATGAACACAGATACGCGGTATTTT. Translated: CASSYSLMNTDTRYF.

This clonotype was found a few times. The chain is built from TRBV7-9 and TRBJ2-2; possibly TRBD1 or TRBD2 for D (5 bases each). This CDR3 comprises 17 residues. The ends were cut back, 0 bases at V and 1 base at J, with 12 bases in the middle. Germline V gene sequence: CDR1 SEHNR, CDR2 FQNEAQ (reference sequence). CDR3 in amino acids: CASSLAIGAGNTGELFF. CDR3 DNA sequence: TGTGCCAGCAGCTTAGCAATCGGGGCAGGGAACACCGGGGAGCTGTTTTTT.

Remarks on this clonotype: A junction end diverges from the germline sequence, so it may reflect a read error. The rearrangement joins TRBV11-3 to TRBJ1-1; D perhaps matches TRBD1 (6 bases). The CDR3 length is 15 residues. Per germline, CDR1 SGHNT and CDR2 YENEEA. This CDR3 is CASSLTGQSGTVAFF. The CDR3 DNA is TGTGCTAGCAGCTTAACCGGACAGTCGGGGACTGTAGCTTTCTTT.

Points on this clonotype: Without the conserved terminal phenylalanine or tryptophan, this CDR3 likely stems from a read error. No DNA is shown, since the ends of the CDR3 on it are uncertain; the CDR3 is the one TCRdb lists. This chain joins TRBV20-1 and TRBJ2-7; TRBD2 is taken as the D call from the table, unchecked against the DNA. The CDR3 is 15 residues long, ends included. The germline V gene has CDR1 DFQATT and CDR2 SNEGSKA (reference sequence). The CDR3 loop is CSARDSPKPSYEQYI.